The text below deals with one T cell receptor beta chain. This record belongs to a study of T cell changes during pregnancy in multiple sclerosis. Sequencing was performed with immunoSEQ multiplex PCR; in TCRdb, only in-frame clones are kept and a portion is missing. The sample consists of 85,000 to 120,000 clones, more than 80% of them appearing once. The V end was cut by 1 base, the J end by 2 bases, with 9 bases between. Germline V gene data show CDR1 as SGHDT and CDR2 as YYEEEE. The CDR3 spans 14 residues. The TCR sequence derives from a female donor with multiple sclerosis, enrolled in a pregnancy study. The sample in question was peripheral blood, obtained before pregnancy. The V call is TRBV5-6, the J call TRBJ2-5, with TRBD2 as a possible D gene (5 bases). This CDR3 reads CASSLFGGQETQYF. In DNA, the CDR3 is TGTGCCAGCAGCTTGTTTGGCGGGCAAGAGACCCAGTACTTC.